This T cell receptor beta chain was sequenced for a study of blood T cell repertoires in COVID-19. Clones were sequenced by immunoSEQ multiplex PCR, and TCRdb holds only the in-frame ones, with some missing. Of 250,000 to 300,000 clones detected, 80% to 90% appear once; the ten largest clones hold about 1.9%. The germline CDR1 and CDR2 sequences are KGHSH and LQKENI. The ends lost 4 bases at V and 8 bases at J; junction bases unmatched: 12. This CDR3 contains 15 residues. The gene calls are TRBV18 and TRBJ1-1, with 8 nucleotides matching TRBD1. This sequence was found in a woman aged 45-60 years who had recovered from COVID-19. The sequencing input was PBMCs or T cells enriched from blood (not recorded which). The CDR3 loop is CASSHGQGRTREAFF. DNA of the CDR3: TGTGCCAGCTCACACGGACAGGGCAGAACTAGAGAAGCTTTCTTT.